What follows are 22 T cell receptor beta chains derived from one specimen sequenced in a study of T cell responses to AZD1222 COVID-19 vaccine. Clones were sequenced by immunoSEQ multiplex PCR, and TCRdb holds only the in-frame ones, with some missing. Here the sample spans about 85,000 clones, about 92% being singletons. The sample in question was peripheral blood, obtained on day 0 of AZD1222 vaccination. All receptors come from an adult in good health.

The chain has TRBV5-1 and TRBJ2-1; D gene unclear. The V end was cut by 0 bases, the J end by 0 bases, with 4 bases between. The CDR3 covers 14 residues. Germline V CDR1 and CDR2: SGHRS, YFSETQ. For the CDR3, the DNA is TGCGCCAGCAGCTTGGATAGCTCCTACAATGAGCAGTTCTTC. This encodes CASSLDSSYNEQFF.

The rearrangement uses TRBV12-3 or TRBV12-4 and TRBJ1-5; D call uncertain. The CDR3 consists of 13 residues. V was cut by 6 bases and J by 4 bases, with 10 bases left in between. The CDR3 loop reads CASRTGENQPQHF. CDR3 sequence (DNA): TGTGCCAGCAGGACCGGGGAGAATCAGCCCCAGCATTTT.

J is TRBJ2-6 and V is TRBV30; D uncertain. V was shortened by 4 bases and J by 0 bases, with 7 bases between the two germline ends. Germline CDR1 GTSNPN, CDR2 SVGIG (reference sequence). The CDR3 totals 14 residues. CDR3 loop: CAWIRTSGANVLTF. The CDR3 nucleotides are TGTGCCTGGATTAGAACCTCTGGGGCCAACGTCCTGACTTTC.

The CDR3 protein is CASTDRERERDYEQYF. The DNA of the CDR3 is TGTGCCAGCACCGACAGGGAGAGAGAAAGAGACTACGAGCAGTACTTC. The chain couples TRBV6-4 to TRBJ2-7; 7 bases agree with TRBD1. Germline assignment: CDR1 MRHNA and CDR2 SNTAGT. The V segment lost 7 bases and the J segment 3 bases; nucleotides outside the gene matches: 15. CDR3 length: 16 residues.

The rearrangement links TRBV9 to TRBJ2-3; tentatively, D is TRBD2 (5 bases). CDR1 and CDR2 (germline): SGDLS, YYNGEE. This CDR3 has 13 residues. The V and J ends lost 4 bases and 3 bases respectively, with 9 bases between them. The CDR3 sequence: CASSLEDTDTQYF. Written as DNA, the CDR3 is TGTGCCAGCAGCCTGGAGGATACAGATACGCAGTATTTT.

This chain uses TRBV2 with TRBJ1-4; a possible D gene is TRBD1 (5 bases). CDR1 and CDR2 from the germline V gene are SNHLY and FYNNEI. CDR3 size: 12 residues. V was pared by 10 bases and J by 12 bases, with 18 bases between. The DNA for the CDR3 is TGTGCCACCACCTCAGGGTTCGAAGAACTGTTTTTT. This sequence encodes CATTSGFEELFF.

The chain recombines TRBV5-1 with TRBJ1-5; D is possibly TRBD1 (5 bases). Trimming shortened V by 3 bases and J by 1 base, and 11 bases separated the two germline ends. This CDR3 spans 15 amino acids. Looked up from germline, CDR1 is SGHRS and CDR2 is YFSETQ. DNA of the CDR3: TGCGCCAGCAGCTACCGTGGGGGAAGCAATCAGCCCCAGCATTTT. It codes for CASSYRGGSNQPQHF.

The CDR3 DNA reads TGTGCCAGCGGGTCGGGGCGAAGGGCCCAAGAGACCCAGTACTTC. It codes for CASGSGRRAQETQYF. The V gene is TRBV2, the J gene TRBJ2-5; D is possibly TRBD1 or TRBD2 (5 bases each). V lost 8 bases and J lost 1, with 17 bases in between. CDR3 size: 15 residues. Germline CDR1 reads SNHLY; CDR2 reads FYNNEI.

The rearrangement uses TRBV19 and TRBJ2-1; D tentatively fits TRBD1 or TRBD2 (5 bases each). Trimming shortened V by 10 bases and J by 2 bases, and 18 bases separated the two germline ends. The CDR3 length is 15 residues. In germline, CDR1 is LNHDA, CDR2 SQIVND (reference sequence). CDR3 sequence: CATYEPGRAYNEQFF. DNA for the CDR3: TGTGCCACCTATGAGCCGGGACGGGCCTACAATGAGCAGTTCTTC.

This sequence joins TRBV10-2 and TRBJ1-1; D remains ambiguous. Trimming cost V 2 bases and J 7 bases, with 20 bases left between them. The germline V gene has CDR1 WSHSY and CDR2 SAAADI. The CDR3 runs 16 residues. The DNA of the CDR3 is TGCGCCAGCAGTGAGAGCGGGTGGGGAAAAGGTTTTGAAGCTTTCTTT. This gives the protein CASSESGWGKGFEAFF.

This chain joins TRBV7-9 and TRBJ1-1, with a weak D call TRBD1 (5 bases). The germline gives CDR1 SEHNR, CDR2 FQNEAQ (reference sequence). The CDR3 runs 14 residues. Between the trimmed V and J ends, which lost 7 bases and 1 base, there was a span of 13 bases. The CDR3 protein is CASTLTATNTEAFF. CDR3 coding DNA: TGTGCCAGCACGCTGACAGCAACGAACACTGAAGCTTTCTTT. Drawing the rest from reference TRBV7-9 and TRBJ1-1, the complete variable domain is DTGVSQNPRHKITKRGQNVTFRCDPISEHNRLYWYRQTLGQGPEFLTYFQNEAQLEKSRLLSDRFSAERPKGSFSTLEIQRTEQGDSAMYLCASTLTATNTEAFFGQGTRLTVV.

This chain joins TRBV6-5 and TRBJ2-7; D is unclear. CDR3 length equals 14 residues. V was pared by 4 bases and J by 5 bases, with 15 bases between. The germline V gene has CDR1 MNHEY and CDR2 SVGAGI. CDR3 amino acids: CASSSLFVGNEQYF. DNA of the CDR3: TGTGCCAGCAGTTCACTATTTGTCGGTAACGAGCAGTACTTC.

The rearrangement links TRBV3-1 (or the pseudogene TRBV3-2) to TRBJ2-5; 12 nucleotides align to TRBD2. This CDR3 is built from 16 residues. J was trimmed by 2 bases and V by 4 bases; bases with no gene match: 5. In germline, CDR1 is LGHDT, CDR2 YNNKEL (reference sequence). The CDR3 is CASSLEGLAGQETQYF. DNA of the CDR3: TGTGCCAGCAGCCTTGAAGGACTAGCGGGGCAAGAGACCCAGTACTTC.

The DNA of the CDR3 is TGTGCCAGCAGTTTACGGAGGGAGCTGTTTTTT. The encoded protein is CASSLRRELFF. The J gene is TRBJ2-2, the V gene TRBV12-3 or TRBV12-4; D gene uncertain. There are 11 residues in the CDR3. V was clipped by 2 bases and J by 9 bases, with 4 bases between them.

The rearrangement links TRBV28 to TRBJ2-7, with D possibly TRBD2 on 5 matching bases. There are 14 residues in the CDR3. V lost 2 bases and J 0 bases, leaving 8 bases between the germline ends. The germline V gene encodes CDR1 MDHEN and CDR2 SYDVKM. The CDR3 reads CASSLPRGSYEQYF. Here the CDR3 DNA reads TGTGCCAGCAGTTTACCCCGGGGCTCCTACGAGCAGTACTTC.

The V and J genes are TRBV24-1 and TRBJ2-1; 11 bases line up with TRBD2. The germline gives CDR1 KGHDR, CDR2 SFDVKD. This CDR3 contains 16 residues. The ends lost 5 bases at V and 0 bases at J; junction bases unmatched: 2. CDR3 amino acids: CATSATSGGSYNEQFF. In DNA, the CDR3 is TGTGCCACCAGTGCCACTAGCGGGGGCTCCTACAATGAGCAGTTCTTC.

J is TRBJ1-3 and V is TRBV3-1 (or the pseudogene TRBV3-2); D is undetermined. V was clipped by 0 bases and J by 0 bases, with 9 bases between them. Germline loops: CDR1 LGHDT, CDR2 YNNKEL (reference sequence). The CDR3 covers 16 residues. The CDR3 loop reads CASSQERPSSGNTIYF. In DNA form, the CDR3 reads TGTGCCAGCAGCCAAGAACGGCCCTCCTCTGGAAACACCATATATTTT.

V usage is TRBV3-1 (or the pseudogene TRBV3-2) and J usage is TRBJ2-7; D perhaps matches TRBD2 (5 bases). The CDR3 is 16 residues long. Germline CDR1 reads LGHDT; CDR2 reads YNNKEL (reference sequence). V dropped 1 base and J dropped 2 bases, with 15 bases sitting between them. For the CDR3, the DNA is TGTGCCAGCAGCCAAGGAAGAGGAGGAACTCCCTACGAGCAGTACTTC. Translation gives CASSQGRGGTPYEQYF.

This sequence joins TRBV5-1 and TRBJ2-1; 15 bases match TRBD2. The CDR3 covers 16 residues. Germline V lookup: CDR1 SGHRS, CDR2 YFSETQ. J lost 5 bases, V lost 5 bases, and 5 bases had no gene match. Written as DNA, the CDR3 is TGCGCCAGCAGTTCCGGACTAGCGGGAGGGAACAATGAGCAGTTCTTC. Translation: CASSSGLAGGNNEQFF. The variable domain in full, completed from reference TRBV5-1 and TRBJ2-1, reads KAGVTQTPRYLIKTRGQQVTLSCSPISGHRSVSWYQQTPGQGLQFLFEYFSETQRNKGNFPGRFSGRQFSNSRSEMNVSTLELGDSALYLCASSSGLAGGNNEQFFGPGTRLTVL.

The V and J genes are TRBV27 and TRBJ1-6; D gene unclear. Germline-derived CDR1 and CDR2 are MNHEY and SMNVEV (reference sequence). This CDR3 has 14 residues. Trimming removed 8 bases at V and 5 bases at J, with 13 bases between. The CDR3 loop is CASGFRANNSPLHF. In DNA, the CDR3 is TGTGCCAGCGGCTTCCGGGCAAATAATTCACCCCTCCACTTT.

This clone was seen a single time. CDR3 sequence (DNA): TGTGCCATCAGTGAGTCTAGCCTATCTGGAAACACCATATATTTT. Protein: CAISESSLSGNTIYF. J is TRBJ1-3 and V is TRBV10-3, with unresolved D. The germline gives CDR1 ENHRY, CDR2 SYGVKD. This CDR3 region has 15 residues. V was cut by 0 bases and J by 1 base, with 7 bases left in between.

This clone has only one observation. This chain uses TRBV18 with TRBJ1-1; no clear D. The CDR3 is 13 amino acids. Germline V gives CDR1 KGHSH, CDR2 LQKENI. V gave up 1 base and J gave up 4 bases, with 7 bases separating them. The CDR3 reads CASSPQGGTEAFF. The CDR3 nucleotides are TGTGCCAGCTCACCACAGGGAGGCACTGAAGCTTTCTTT. Full variable domain (rest looked up from reference TRBV18 and TRBJ1-1): NAGVMQNPRHLVRRRGQEARLRCSPMKGHSHVYWYRQLPEEGLKFMVYLQKENIIDESGMPKERFSAEFPKEGPSILRIQQVVRGDSAAYFCASSPQGGTEAFFGQGTRLTVV.